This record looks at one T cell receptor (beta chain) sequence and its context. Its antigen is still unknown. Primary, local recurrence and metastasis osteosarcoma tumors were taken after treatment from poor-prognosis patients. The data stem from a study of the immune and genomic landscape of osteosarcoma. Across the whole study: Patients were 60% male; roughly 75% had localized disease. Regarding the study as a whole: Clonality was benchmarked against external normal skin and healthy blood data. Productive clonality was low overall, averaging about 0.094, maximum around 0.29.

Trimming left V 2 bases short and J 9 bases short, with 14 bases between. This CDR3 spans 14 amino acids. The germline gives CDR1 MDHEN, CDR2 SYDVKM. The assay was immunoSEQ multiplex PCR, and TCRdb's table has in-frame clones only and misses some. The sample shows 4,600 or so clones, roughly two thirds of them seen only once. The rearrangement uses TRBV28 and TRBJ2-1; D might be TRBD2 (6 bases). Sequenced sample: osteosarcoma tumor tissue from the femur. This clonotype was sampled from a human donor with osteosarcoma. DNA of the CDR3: TGTGCCAGCAGTTTAGCACAGCGGGCTAGTGAGCAGTTCTTC. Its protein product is CASSLAQRASEQFF.